This T cell receptor (beta chain) was recovered during a study of blood T cell repertoires in COVID-19. The data were produced by immunoSEQ multiplex PCR, yet TCRdb's version contains in-frame clones alone and is incomplete. The sample lists hundreds of thousands of clones; 80% to 90% were seen once. The germline V gene encodes CDR1 SGHVS and CDR2 FQNEAQ. CDR3 length: 14 residues. V was clipped by 3 bases and J by 9 bases, with 16 bases between them. This receptor was obtained from a man aged 35-49 years with acute or convalescent COVID-19. Sequencing used peripheral blood. V usage is TRBV7-8 and J usage is TRBJ2-3; D possibly corresponds to TRBD1 (6 bases). The CDR3 nucleotides read TGTGCCAGCAGCTTTAGTCTGGTTGGGGGCACGCAGTATTTT. Translating gives CASSFSLVGGTQYF.